A selection of T cell receptor beta chains follows, all from one sample in a study of CD8+ T cells in alopecia areata. Sequencing was performed with immunoSEQ multiplex PCR; in TCRdb, only in-frame clones are kept and a portion is missing. The table lists around 150,000 clones, 55% to 75% of them singletons, with 0.75% to 0.95% in the top ten. Sequences were derived from CD4+ T cells sorted from blood, sampled at week 4, from a patient treated with tofacitinib. These receptors were collected from a human donor with alopecia areata. Each CDR3 is given with its conserved first and last residue. A D gene is named only where the DNA matches it firmly. Size is stated for part of the rows, as once, few or many counts, or as a class when the clone is expanded.

clone_size	v_call	cdr3_length	d_call	j_call	cdr3_aa	cdr3_nt
-	TRBV30	14	TRBD1	TRBJ1-4	CAWSGTGPNEKLFF	TGTGCCTGGAGTGGGACAGGGCCTAATGAAAAACTGTTTTTT
-	TRBV27	16	TRBD1	TRBJ1-5	CASSLLAGGSNQPQHF	TGTGCCAGCAGTTTATTAGCAGGGGGAAGCAATCAGCCCCAGCATTTT
-	TRBV5-6	16	TRBD1	TRBJ2-2	CASRQDRGLYTGELFF	TGTGCCAGCAGACAAGACAGGGGGCTTTACACCGGGGAGCTGTTTTTT
few	TRBV5-1	14	-	TRBJ1-1	CASSLDRANTEAFF	TGCGCCAGCAGCTTGGACAGGGCGAACACTGAAGCTTTCTTT
-	TRBV29-1	13	-	TRBJ2-5	CSINPGSTETQYF	TGCAGCATCAACCCGGGGTCAACGGAGACCCAGTACTTC
-	TRBV11-2	12	-	TRBJ2-7	CASTPLAYEQYF	TGTGCCAGCACCCCACTTGCCTACGAGCAGTACTTC
-	TRBV27	19	TRBD1	TRBJ2-6	CASSRRDSRSNSGANVLTF	TGTGCCAGCAGTCGAAGGGACAGCCGCAGCAATTCTGGGGCCAACGTCCTGACTTTC
few	TRBV29-1	15	TRBD1	TRBJ2-1	CSVLGQGNSYNEQFF	TGCAGCGTTCTCGGACAGGGGAACTCCTACAATGAGCAGTTCTTC
-	TRBV7-9	12	-	TRBJ1-5	CASSPSGKSQHF	TGTGCCAGCAGCCCCTCAGGGAAGTCCCAGCATTTT
-	TRBV29-1	11	TRBD1	TRBJ1-2	CSAGTGYGYTF	TGCAGCGCAGGGACAGGGTATGGCTACACCTTC
once	TRBV7-9	16	TRBD1	TRBJ1-2	CASSSTGGGYFYGYTF	TGTGCCAGCAGCTCGACAGGGGGCGGTTATTTCTATGGCTACACCTTC
-	TRBV6-1	14	TRBD2	TRBJ2-7	CASSAISGGGEQYF	TGTGCCAGCAGTGCGATAAGCGGGGGCGGCGAGCAGTACTTC
-	TRBV7-6	15	-	TRBJ2-7	CASSLATGTTYEQYF	TGTGCCAGCAGCTTAGCAACAGGGACCACCTACGAGCAGTACTTC
few	TRBV18	14	TRBD1	TRBJ2-5	CASSPVTGMETQYF	TGTGCCAGCTCACCTGTGACAGGGATGGAGACCCAGTACTTC
-	TRBV5-5	14	TRBD1	TRBJ2-1	CASSPTGSYNEQFF	TGTGCCAGCAGCCCGACAGGGTCCTACAATGAGCAGTTCTTC
-	TRBV29-1	15	-	TRBJ2-2	CSVAPGGPNTGELFF	TGCAGCGTGGCCCCCGGGGGGCCCAACACCGGGGAGCTGTTTTTT
-	TRBV29-1	13	TRBD2	TRBJ2-7	CSVQLAGAGEQYF	TGCAGCGTCCAACTAGCGGGGGCTGGCGAGCAGTACTTC
once	TRBV28	15	-	TRBJ1-5	CASSRRVGSNQPQHF	TGTGCCAGCAGCAGACGAGTCGGGAGCAATCAGCCCCAGCATTTT
-	TRBV6-5	12	-	TRBJ1-3	CASSHRGNTIYF	TGTGCCAGCAGTCACAGGGGAAACACCATATATTTT
-	TRBV6-5	14	TRBD1	TRBJ2-1	CASSQGQGWNEQFF	TGTGCCAGCAGTCAGGGACAGGGTTGGAATGAGCAGTTCTTC
-	TRBV2	14	-	TRBJ1-1	CASRRDIADTEAFF	TGTGCCAGCAGGCGGGACATTGCGGACACTGAAGCTTTCTTT
-	TRBV9	14	-	TRBJ1-2	CASSGRQVLDGYTF	TGTGCCAGCAGCGGACGACAGGTATTGGATGGCTACACCTTC
-	TRBV7-2	14	TRBD1	TRBJ1-5	CASSAGQGTQPQHF	TGTGCCAGCAGCGCGGGACAGGGGACTCAGCCCCAGCATTTT
-	TRBV29-1	15	-	TRBJ2-2	CSAYRPTGHTGELFF	TGCAGCGCCTACCGCCCAACAGGGCACACCGGGGAGCTGTTTTTT
few	TRBV18	14	-	TRBJ1-1	CASSPKGGDTEAFF	TGTGCCAGCTCACCAAAGGGAGGTGACACTGAAGCTTTCTTT
-	TRBV29-1	11	-	TRBJ2-5	CSGGPGETQYF	TGCAGCGGGGGGCCGGGAGAGACCCAGTACTTC
-	TRBV2	12	-	TRBJ1-4	CASRVQGEKLFF	TGTGCCAGCAGGGTGCAGGGGGAAAAACTGTTTTTT
few	TRBV4-3	16	TRBD2	TRBJ2-3	CASSQDPLAGGPTQYF	TGCGCCAGCAGCCAAGATCCCCTAGCGGGGGGGCCAACGCAGTATTTT
-	TRBV7-2	15	-	TRBJ2-2	CASSLAWTMAGELFF	TGTGCCAGCAGCTTAGCGTGGACTATGGCCGGGGAGCTGTTTTTT
-	TRBV4-1	15	-	TRBJ2-4	CASRLRVGAKNIQYF	TGCGCCAGCAGGCTCAGGGTGGGCGCCAAAAACATTCAGTACTTC
-	TRBV5-1	13	-	TRBJ1-1	CASSFAINTEAFF	TGCGCCAGCAGCTTTGCGATCAACACTGAAGCTTTCTTT